This T cell receptor (beta chain) was captured by sequencing in a study of cytomegalovirus exposure and HLA in healthy donors. Points from the study as a whole: In a later analysis, common viral pathogens appeared linked to several of the most significant clusters. More clonal expansion characterized HLA-associated TCR beta chains than equally common others in a later analysis.

In the PCR, 60 Vbeta and 13 Jbeta primers were used. Some clones are missing from TCRdb's copy, which holds only in-frame ones; the method was immunoSEQ multiplex PCR. Of approximately 170,000 clones in the sample, approximately 80% were seen once. The CDR3 spans 15 residues. CDR1 is GTSNPN, CDR2 SVGIG, per germline (reference sequence). V dropped 3 bases and J dropped 2; count of bases not matched to a gene: 10. Concerning this clone itself: Antigen: not known.

Input material: PBMCs. This chain uses TRBV30 with TRBJ2-7; 7 positions agree with TRBD1. The receptor's source is a male donor in good health and CMV-seronegative. For the CDR3, the DNA is TGTGCCTGGAGGGAACTAGGGACAGCTACCTACGAGCAGTACTTC. Protein: CAWRELGTATYEQYF.